The sequence of this T cell receptor beta chain was determined in a study of blood T cell repertoires in COVID-19. Overall study: There were acute and convalescent COVID-19 samples, and they came from the United States, Italy and Spain. PBMCs, B-cell-depleted T cells, or T cells provided the cDNA or gDNA that made up the material.

The CDR3 sequence is 15 residues long. Germline V gene lookup returns CDR1 SNHLY and CDR2 FYNNEI. Trimming pared 6 bases from V and 3 bases from J, leaving 17 bases between. Authors' processing steps: Estimation of nucleated cell counts was performed using reference gene primer amplification. The method was immunoSEQ multiplex PCR; TCRdb's version includes in-frame clones alone and lacks a portion of them. V and J calls and clone size are as listed in that table; D and trimming were resolved from the DNA. This sample has about 60,000 clones, with around 79% found just once. The sample taken for sequencing was peripheral blood. The receptor was derived from a human donor in a cohort sampled during active COVID-19. V usage is TRBV2 and J usage is TRBJ1-2; perhaps TRBD1 as D (6 bases). The chain's CDR3 is CASREYRALYYGYTF. CDR3 sequence (DNA): TGTGCCAGCAGGGAATACAGGGCCCTCTACTATGGCTACACCTTC. Supplemented by reference TRBV2 and TRBJ1-2, the full variable domain reads EPEVTQTPSHQVTQMGQEVILRCVPISNHLYFYWYRQILGQKVEFLVSFYNNEISEKSEIFDDQFSVERPDGSNFTLKIRSTKLEDSAMYFCASREYRALYYGYTFGSGTRLTVV.